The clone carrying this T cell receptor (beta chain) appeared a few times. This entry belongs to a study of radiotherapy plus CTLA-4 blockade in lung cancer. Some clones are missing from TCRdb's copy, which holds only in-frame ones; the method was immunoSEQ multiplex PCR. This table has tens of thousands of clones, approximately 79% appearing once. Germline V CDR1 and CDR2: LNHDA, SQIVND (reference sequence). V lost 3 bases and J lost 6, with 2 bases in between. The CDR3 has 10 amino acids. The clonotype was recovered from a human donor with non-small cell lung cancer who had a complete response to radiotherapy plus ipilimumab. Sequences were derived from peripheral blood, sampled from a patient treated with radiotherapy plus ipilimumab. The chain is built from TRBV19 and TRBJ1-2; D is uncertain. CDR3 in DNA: TGTGCCAGTAGTATGGATGGCTACACCTTC. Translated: CASSMDGYTF.